This T cell receptor (beta chain) was sequenced during a study of shared clonotypes between healthy human individuals. Only in-frame clones appear in the TCRdb table, and some are missing; sequencing was by immunoSEQ multiplex PCR. Among hundreds of thousands of clones listed, more than 75% were seen once. The CDR3 contains 16 residues. V shed 5 bases, J shed 5 bases, and the junction held 10 bases outside the gene matches. Germline V gene sequence: CDR1 LNHNV, CDR2 YYDKDF (reference sequence). Each sample came from a Caucasian adult donor living in Nashville, Tennessee. This clone was observed once. The sequencing sample was made of PBMCs. The chain couples TRBV15 to TRBJ2-7; 12 positions match TRBD1. This receptor was identified in a woman aged 40 to 50 in good health. Some clones in this sample may be carry-over from other donors' samples. The CDR3 coding sequence is TGTGCCACCAGCTTATTAAAGGGACAGGGGGCTGACGAGCAGTACTTC. Its translation is CATSLLKGQGADEQYF. Using reference TRBV15 and TRBJ2-7 for the parts outside the CDR3, the full variable domain is DAMVIQNPRYQVTQFGKPVTLSCSQTLNHNVMYWYQQKSSQAPKLLFHYYDKDFNNEADTPDNFQSRRPNTSFCFLDIRSPGLGDTAMYLCATSLLKGQGADEQYFGPGTRLTVT.